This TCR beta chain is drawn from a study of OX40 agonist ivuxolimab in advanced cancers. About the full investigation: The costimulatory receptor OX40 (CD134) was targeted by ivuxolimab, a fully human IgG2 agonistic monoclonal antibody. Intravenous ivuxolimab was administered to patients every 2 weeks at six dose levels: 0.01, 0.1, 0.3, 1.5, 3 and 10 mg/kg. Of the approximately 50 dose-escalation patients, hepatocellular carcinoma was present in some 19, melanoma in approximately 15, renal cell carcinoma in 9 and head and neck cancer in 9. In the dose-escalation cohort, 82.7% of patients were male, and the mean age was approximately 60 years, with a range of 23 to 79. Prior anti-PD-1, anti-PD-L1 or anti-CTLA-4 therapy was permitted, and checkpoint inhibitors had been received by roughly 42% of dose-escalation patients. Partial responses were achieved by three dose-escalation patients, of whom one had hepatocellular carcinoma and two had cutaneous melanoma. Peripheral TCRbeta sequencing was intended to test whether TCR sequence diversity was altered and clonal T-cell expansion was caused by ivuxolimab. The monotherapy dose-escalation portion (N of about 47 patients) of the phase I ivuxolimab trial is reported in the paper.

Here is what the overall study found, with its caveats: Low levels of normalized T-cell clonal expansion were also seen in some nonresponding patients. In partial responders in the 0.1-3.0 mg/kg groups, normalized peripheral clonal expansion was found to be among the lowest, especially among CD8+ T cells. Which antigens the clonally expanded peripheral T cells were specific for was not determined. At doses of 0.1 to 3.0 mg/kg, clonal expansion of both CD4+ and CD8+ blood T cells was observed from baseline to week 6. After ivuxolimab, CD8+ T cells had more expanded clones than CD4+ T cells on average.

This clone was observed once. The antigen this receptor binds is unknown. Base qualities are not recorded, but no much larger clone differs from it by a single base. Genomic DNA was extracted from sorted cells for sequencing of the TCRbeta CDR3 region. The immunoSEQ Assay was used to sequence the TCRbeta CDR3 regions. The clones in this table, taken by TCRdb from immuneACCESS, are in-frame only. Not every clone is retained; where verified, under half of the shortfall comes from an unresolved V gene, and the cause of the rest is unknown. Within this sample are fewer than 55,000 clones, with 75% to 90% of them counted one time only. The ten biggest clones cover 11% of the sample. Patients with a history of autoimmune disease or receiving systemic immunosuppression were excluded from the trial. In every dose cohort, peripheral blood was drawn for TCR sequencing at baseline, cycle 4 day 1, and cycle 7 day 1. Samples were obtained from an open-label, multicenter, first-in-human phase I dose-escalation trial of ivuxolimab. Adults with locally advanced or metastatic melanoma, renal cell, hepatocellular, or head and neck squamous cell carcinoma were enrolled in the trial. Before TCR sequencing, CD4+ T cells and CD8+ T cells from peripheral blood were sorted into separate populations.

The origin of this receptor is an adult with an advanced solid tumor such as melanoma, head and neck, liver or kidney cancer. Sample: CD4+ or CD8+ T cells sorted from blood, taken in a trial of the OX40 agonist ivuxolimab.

The nucleotides read TGTGCCAGCAGTCGAGGGGCAAAAGGCACCGGGGAGCTGTTTTTT. The encoded protein is CASSRGAKGTGELFF. Here the chain combines TRBV6-5 and TRBJ2-2, with the D call tentatively TRBD1 or TRBD2, each fitting 5 bases. CDR1 and CDR2 were assigned from the germline V gene as MNHEY and SVGAGI. V sheds 5 bases and J sheds 4 bases, leaving 14 bases between their ends. The CDR3, cysteine through phenylalanine, is 15 amino acids long. The sequence is cut down to CDR3 DNA, 45 bases in frame from base 1.